The source of this T cell receptor beta chain is a study of T cell responses to AZD1222 COVID-19 vaccine. Looked up from germline, CDR1 is LNHDA and CDR2 is SQIVND (reference sequence). This CDR3 region has 14 residues. Trimming removed 3 bases at V and 3 bases at J, with 12 bases between. Study-level results: Clonal diversity was possibly underestimated; the donors were predominantly white British and more often female. Per reports, nearly half of all spike-specific TCRs target regions that are unmutated in variants.

Comment on this clone: Its specificity is unknown.

Data came from immunoSEQ multiplex PCR; TCRdb stores just in-frame clones and leaves some out. The sample lists 150,000 to 160,000 clones, over 85% occurring once. Material: peripheral blood, obtained on day 0 of AZD1222 vaccination. The receptor was isolated from an adult in good health. This chain uses TRBV19 with TRBJ2-7; TRBD2 might be the D (6 bases). The DNA for the CDR3 is TGTGCCAGTAGTATGGGGGGACCCATCTACGAGCAGTACTTC. It codes for CASSMGGPIYEQYF.